The entry below describes one TCR beta chain. Its antigen is undetermined. Germline V CDR1 and CDR2: LGHDT, YNNKEL (reference sequence). The CDR3 length is 16 residues. Unmatched junction bases numbered 3, after V lost 0 bases and J lost 3 bases. This specimen comes from a study of post-analysis software for immune sequencing data. The study, taken as a whole, reports: There were four or five TRBV segments more frequent in patients than controls, and TRBV5-6, TRBV5-1 and TRBV20-1 were among them.

Unique-molecular-identifier-tagged TCR beta cDNA libraries were used. One entry per CDR3 protein results from TCRdb running MiXCR on the PCR reads. The sample includes around 500,000 distinct CDR3 sequences, 34% of them seen just once. The V call is TRBV3-1, the J call TRBJ1-2; 11 positions match TRBD1. The sequence was collected from a girl aged 2 to 17 with multiple sclerosis. Sequencing used blood. In nucleotides, the CDR3 is TGTGCCAGCAGCCAAGATTGGACAGGGGGCGACTATGGCTACACCTTC. Residues: CASSQDWTGGDYGYTF.